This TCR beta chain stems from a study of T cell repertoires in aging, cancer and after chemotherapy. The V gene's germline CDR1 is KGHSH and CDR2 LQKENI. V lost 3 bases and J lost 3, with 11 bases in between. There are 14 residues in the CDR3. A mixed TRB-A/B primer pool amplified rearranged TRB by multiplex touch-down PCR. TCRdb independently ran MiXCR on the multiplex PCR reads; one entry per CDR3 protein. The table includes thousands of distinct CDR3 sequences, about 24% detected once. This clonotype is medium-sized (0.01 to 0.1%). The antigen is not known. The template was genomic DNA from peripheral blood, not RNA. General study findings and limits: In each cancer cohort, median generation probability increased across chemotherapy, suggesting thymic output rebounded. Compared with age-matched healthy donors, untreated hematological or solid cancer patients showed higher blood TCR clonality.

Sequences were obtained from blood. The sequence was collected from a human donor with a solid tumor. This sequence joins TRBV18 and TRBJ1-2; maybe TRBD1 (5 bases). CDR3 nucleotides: TGTGCCAGCTCACCCGGGACCGGCGACTATGGCTACACCTTC. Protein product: CASSPGTGDYGYTF.